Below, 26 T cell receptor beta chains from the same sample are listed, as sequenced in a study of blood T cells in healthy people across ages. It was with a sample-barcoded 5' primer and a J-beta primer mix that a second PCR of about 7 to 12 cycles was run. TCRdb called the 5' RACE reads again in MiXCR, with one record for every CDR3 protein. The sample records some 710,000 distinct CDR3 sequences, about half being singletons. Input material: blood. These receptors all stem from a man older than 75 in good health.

DNA for the CDR3: TGTGCCAGCAGTTACCTTGGGGCAGATACGCAGTATTTT. Protein sequence: CASSYLGADTQYF. V and J are TRBV6-6 and TRBJ2-3; no clear D. Germline assignment: CDR1 MNHNY and CDR2 SVGAGI (reference sequence). The CDR3 loop spans 13 amino acids. Trimming left V 2 bases short and J 4 bases short, with 7 bases between.

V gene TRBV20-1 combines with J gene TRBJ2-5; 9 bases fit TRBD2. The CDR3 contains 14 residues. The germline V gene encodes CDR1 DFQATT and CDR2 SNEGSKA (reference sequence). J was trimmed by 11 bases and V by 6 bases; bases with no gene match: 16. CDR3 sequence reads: CSALAGALRNEQYF. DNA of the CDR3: TGCAGTGCCTTAGCGGGAGCGTTGAGGAATGAGCAGTACTTC.

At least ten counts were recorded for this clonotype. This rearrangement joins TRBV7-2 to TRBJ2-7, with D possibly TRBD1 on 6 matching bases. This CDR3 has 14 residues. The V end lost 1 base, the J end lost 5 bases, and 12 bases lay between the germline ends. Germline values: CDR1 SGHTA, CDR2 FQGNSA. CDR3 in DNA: TGTGCCAGCAGCTTAGAAACAGGGCCCCACGAGCAGTACTTC. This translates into CASSLETGPHEQYF.

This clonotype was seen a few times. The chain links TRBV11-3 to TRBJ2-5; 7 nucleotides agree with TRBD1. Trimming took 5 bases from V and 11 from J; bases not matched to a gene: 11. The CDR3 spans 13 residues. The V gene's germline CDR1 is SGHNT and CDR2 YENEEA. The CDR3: CASSRRGGQPQYF. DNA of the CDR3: TGTGCCAGCAGCCGACGAGGGGGACAGCCTCAGTACTTC.

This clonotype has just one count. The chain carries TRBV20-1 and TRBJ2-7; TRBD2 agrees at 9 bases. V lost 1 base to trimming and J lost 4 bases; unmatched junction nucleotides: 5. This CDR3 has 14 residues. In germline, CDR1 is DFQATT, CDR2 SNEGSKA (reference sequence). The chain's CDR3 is CSARVGLANYEQYF. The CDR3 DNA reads TGCAGTGCTAGAGTTGGACTAGCGAATTACGAGCAGTACTTC.

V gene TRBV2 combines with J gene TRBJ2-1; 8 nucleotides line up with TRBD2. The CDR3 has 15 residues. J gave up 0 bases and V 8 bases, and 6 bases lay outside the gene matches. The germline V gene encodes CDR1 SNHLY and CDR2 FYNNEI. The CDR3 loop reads CASGKSGSSYNEQFF. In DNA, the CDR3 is TGTGCCAGCGGAAAGAGCGGGAGCTCCTACAATGAGCAGTTCTTC.

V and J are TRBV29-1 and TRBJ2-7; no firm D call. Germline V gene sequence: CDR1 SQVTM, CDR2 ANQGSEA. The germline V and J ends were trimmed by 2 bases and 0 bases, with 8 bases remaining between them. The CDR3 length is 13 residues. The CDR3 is CSVELQYSYEQYF. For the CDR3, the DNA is TGCAGCGTTGAATTGCAGTACTCCTACGAGCAGTACTTC.

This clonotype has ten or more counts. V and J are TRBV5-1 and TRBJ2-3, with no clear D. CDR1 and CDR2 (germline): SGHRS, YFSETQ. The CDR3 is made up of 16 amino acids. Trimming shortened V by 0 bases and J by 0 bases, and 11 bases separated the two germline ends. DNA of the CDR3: TGCGCCAGCAGCTTGGGATCCGCTCGAAGCACAGATACGCAGTATTTT. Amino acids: CASSLGSARSTDTQYF.

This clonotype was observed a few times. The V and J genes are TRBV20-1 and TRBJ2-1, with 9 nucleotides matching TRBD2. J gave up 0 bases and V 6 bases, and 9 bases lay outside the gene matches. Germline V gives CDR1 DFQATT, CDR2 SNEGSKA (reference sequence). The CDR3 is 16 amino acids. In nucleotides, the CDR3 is TGCAGTGCCCGAGACGGTAGCGGGAGCTCCTACAATGAGCAGTTCTTC. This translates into CSARDGSGSSYNEQFF.

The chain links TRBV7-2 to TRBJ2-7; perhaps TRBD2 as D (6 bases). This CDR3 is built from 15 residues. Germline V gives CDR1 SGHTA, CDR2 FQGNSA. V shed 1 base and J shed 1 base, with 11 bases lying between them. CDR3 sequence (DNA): TGTGCCAGCAGCTTAGTGGGGGGAGCATCCTACGAGCAGTACTTC. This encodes CASSLVGGASYEQYF.

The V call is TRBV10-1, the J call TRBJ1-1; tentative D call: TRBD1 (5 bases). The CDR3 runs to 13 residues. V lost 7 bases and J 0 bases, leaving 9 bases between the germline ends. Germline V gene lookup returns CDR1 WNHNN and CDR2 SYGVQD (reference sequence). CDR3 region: CASNSDMNTEAFF. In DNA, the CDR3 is TGCGCCAGCAATTCGGACATGAACACTGAAGCTTTCTTT.

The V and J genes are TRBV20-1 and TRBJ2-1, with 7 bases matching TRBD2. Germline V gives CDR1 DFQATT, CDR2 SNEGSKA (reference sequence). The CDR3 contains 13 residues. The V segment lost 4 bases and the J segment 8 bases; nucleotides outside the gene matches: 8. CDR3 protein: CSATASGRDEQFF. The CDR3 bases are TGCAGTGCTACGGCTAGCGGACGGGATGAGCAGTTCTTC.

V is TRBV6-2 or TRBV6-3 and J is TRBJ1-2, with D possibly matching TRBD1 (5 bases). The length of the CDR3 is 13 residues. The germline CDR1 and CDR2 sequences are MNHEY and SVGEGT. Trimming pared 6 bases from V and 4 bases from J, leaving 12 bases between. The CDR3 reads CASSETASYGYTF. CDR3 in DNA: TGTGCCAGCAGCGAGACAGCCTCCTATGGCTACACCTTC.

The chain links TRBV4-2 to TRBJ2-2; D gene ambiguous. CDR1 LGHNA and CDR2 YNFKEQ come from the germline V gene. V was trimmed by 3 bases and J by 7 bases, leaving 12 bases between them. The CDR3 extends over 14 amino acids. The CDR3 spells CASSQDPAVGELFF. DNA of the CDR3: TGTGCCAGCAGCCAGGATCCCGCCGTCGGGGAGCTGTTTTTT.

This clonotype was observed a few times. CDR3 nucleotides: TGCGCCAGCAGGAGGGACAGCACCGGTGAGCAGTTCTTC. This codes for CASRRDSTGEQFF. The chain recombines TRBV5-1 with TRBJ2-1; 7 nucleotides match TRBD1. The length of the CDR3 is 13 residues. J lost 9 bases, V lost 5 bases, and 8 bases had no gene match. Germline CDR1 SGHRS, CDR2 YFSETQ.

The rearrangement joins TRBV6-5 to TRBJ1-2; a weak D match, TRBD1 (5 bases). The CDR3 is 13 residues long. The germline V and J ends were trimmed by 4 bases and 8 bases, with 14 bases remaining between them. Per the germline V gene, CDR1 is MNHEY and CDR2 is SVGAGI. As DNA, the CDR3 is TGTGCCAGCAGTTGCTCCGGGGCGAGGGGCTACACCTTC. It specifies CASSCSGARGYTF.

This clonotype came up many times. The CDR3 DNA is TGTGCCAGCAGCTCCCCCTTTACAGGGTTAGGAGAGACCCAGTACTTC. This codes for CASSSPFTGLGETQYF. V gene TRBV7-2 combines with J gene TRBJ2-5; a weak D match, TRBD1 (6 bases). CDR1 and CDR2 (germline): SGHTA, FQGNSA. V lost 4 bases and J lost 4, with 19 bases in between. This CDR3 region has 16 residues.

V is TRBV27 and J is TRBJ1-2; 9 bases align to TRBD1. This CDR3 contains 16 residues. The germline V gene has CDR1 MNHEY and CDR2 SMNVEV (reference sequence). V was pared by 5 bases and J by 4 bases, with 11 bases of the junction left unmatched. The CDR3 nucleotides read TGTGCCAGCAGTCCATGGGGACAGGGCACGATCTATGGCTACACCTTC. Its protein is CASSPWGQGTIYGYTF.

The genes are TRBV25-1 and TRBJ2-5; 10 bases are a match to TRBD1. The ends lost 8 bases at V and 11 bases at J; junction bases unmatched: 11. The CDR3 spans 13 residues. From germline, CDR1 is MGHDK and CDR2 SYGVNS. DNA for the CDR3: TGTGCCAGCCCTGGACAGGGGGTCGATGAGCAGTACTTC. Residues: CASPGQGVDEQYF.

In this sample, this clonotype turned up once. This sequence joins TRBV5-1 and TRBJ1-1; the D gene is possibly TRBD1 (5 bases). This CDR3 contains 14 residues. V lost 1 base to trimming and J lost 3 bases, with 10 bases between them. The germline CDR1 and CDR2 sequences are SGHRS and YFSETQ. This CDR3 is CASSLILGDTEAFF. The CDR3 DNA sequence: TGCGCCAGCAGCTTGATACTAGGGGACACTGAAGCTTTCTTT. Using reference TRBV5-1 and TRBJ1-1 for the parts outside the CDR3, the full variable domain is KAGVTQTPRYLIKTRGQQVTLSCSPISGHRSVSWYQQTPGQGLQFLFEYFSETQRNKGNFPGRFSGRQFSNSRSEMNVSTLELGDSALYLCASSLILGDTEAFFGQGTRLTVV.

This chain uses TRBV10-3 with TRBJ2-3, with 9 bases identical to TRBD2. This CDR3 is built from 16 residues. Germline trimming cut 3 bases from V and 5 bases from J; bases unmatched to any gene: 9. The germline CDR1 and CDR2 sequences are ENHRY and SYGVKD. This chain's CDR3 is CAISDLKREVGDTQYF. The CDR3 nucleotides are TGTGCCATCAGTGACCTCAAGCGGGAGGTGGGAGATACGCAGTATTTT.

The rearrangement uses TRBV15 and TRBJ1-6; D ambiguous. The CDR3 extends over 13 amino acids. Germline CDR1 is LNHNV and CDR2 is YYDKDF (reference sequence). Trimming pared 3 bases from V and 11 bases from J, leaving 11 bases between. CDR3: CATSSGSSPPLHF. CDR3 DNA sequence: TGTGCCACCAGCAGCGGATCGTCCCCACCCCTCCACTTT.

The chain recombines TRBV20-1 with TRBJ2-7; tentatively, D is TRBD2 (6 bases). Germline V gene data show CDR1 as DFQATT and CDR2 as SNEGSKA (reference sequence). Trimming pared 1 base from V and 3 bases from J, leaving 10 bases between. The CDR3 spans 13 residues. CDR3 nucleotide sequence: TGCAGTGCTAGAGCCAGGGAGGTCTACGAGCAGTACTTC. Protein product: CSARAREVYEQYF.

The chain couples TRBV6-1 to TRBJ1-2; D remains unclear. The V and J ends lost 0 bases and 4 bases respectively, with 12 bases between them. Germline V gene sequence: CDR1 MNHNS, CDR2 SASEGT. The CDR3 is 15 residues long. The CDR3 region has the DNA TGTGCCAGCAGTGAAGCGCGACTGGGCTTCTATGGCTACACCTTC. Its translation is CASSEARLGFYGYTF.

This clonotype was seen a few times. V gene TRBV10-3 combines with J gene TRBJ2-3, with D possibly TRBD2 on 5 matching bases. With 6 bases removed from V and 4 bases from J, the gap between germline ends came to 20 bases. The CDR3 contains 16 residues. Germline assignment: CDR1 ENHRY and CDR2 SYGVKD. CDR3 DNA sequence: TGTGCCATCAGCGACCCAACTGGACTCACAGCAGATACGCAGTATTTT. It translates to CAISDPTGLTADTQYF.

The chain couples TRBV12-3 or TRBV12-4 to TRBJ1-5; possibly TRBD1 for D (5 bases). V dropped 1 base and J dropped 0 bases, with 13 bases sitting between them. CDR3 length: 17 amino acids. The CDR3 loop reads CASSLGQGEISNQPQHF. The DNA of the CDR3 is TGTGCCAGCAGTTTAGGTCAGGGAGAGATTAGCAATCAGCCCCAGCATTTT.